This T cell receptor (beta chain) emerged from a study of a mutant IDH1 vaccine in newly diagnosed glioma. The repertoire was sequenced with immunoSEQ multiplex PCR; TCRdb's copy has only in-frame clones and lacks some. The profile covers about 98,000 clones, with around 90% appearing a single time and 0.56% taken by the ten largest. Trimming cost V 4 bases and J 8 bases; bases outside gene matches: 10. The CDR3 covers 16 residues. CDR1 MNHEY and CDR2 SVGAGI come from the germline V gene. Stated time point: baseline, week 1 (first vaccination visit). Treatment denoted: pre-vaccination baseline after standard-of-care therapy.

This TCR derives from a woman in her forties or fifties with glioma. This specimen consisted of PBMCs, obtained from a glioma patient treated with radiotherapy, temozolomide or both. The chain recombines TRBV6-5 with TRBJ2-1, with 11 positions matching TRBD2. The CDR3 loop is CASSSRLAGPGDEQFF. CDR3 nucleotides: TGTGCCAGCAGTTCCCGACTAGCGGGGCCCGGTGATGAGCAGTTCTTC.